The 29 T cell receptor beta chains below all came from one sample that was sequenced in a study of glioma-infiltrating T cells (dated by TCRdb to the mid-2010s). This sample was sequenced with an Illumina MiSeq. The iRepertoire nested amplicon-rescue multiplex PCR (arm-PCR) platform was used to amplify TCR alpha and beta CDR3 regions from RNA. TCRdb reworked the public reads: Q25 trimming with fastp, MiXCR clone assembly, productive beta chains retained. Each entry is one CDR3 protein sequence, shown with its most common DNA and genes. The sample table records some 150,000 distinct CDR3 sequences; about two fifths of these occur just once. The ten top clones hold around a fifth of the sample. The sequenced sample consisted of glioma tissue, nonneoplastic brain tissue, or PBMCs (not recorded which). All receptors come from a human donor with low-grade glioma or glioblastoma, undergoing nonglioma brain surgery, or in good health (not recorded which).

The chain recombines TRBV19 with TRBJ1-5; no clear D. CDR1 is LNHDA, CDR2 SQIVND, per germline (reference sequence). The CDR3 totals 13 residues. V lost 7 bases and J 0 bases, leaving 7 bases between the germline ends. CDR3 sequence (DNA): TGTGCCAGTACGGGATATAGCAATCAGCCCCAGCATTTT. Its translation is CASTGYSNQPQHF.

The J gene is TRBJ2-7, the V gene TRBV6-1; 9 bases align to TRBD2. The germline V gene has CDR1 MNHNS and CDR2 SASEGT. CDR3 length: 15 amino acids. Trimming removed 8 bases from V and 4 bases from J; junction bases left unmatched: 12. CDR3 sequence (DNA): TGTGCCAGCTCATCCGCCGGGACTAGCTCTTACGAGCAGTACTTC. Its protein is CASSSAGTSSYEQYF.

The genes are TRBV24-1 and TRBJ1-5; no firm D call. Germline CDR1 reads KGHDR; CDR2 reads SFDVKD. The V and J ends lost 2 bases and 1 base respectively, with 11 bases between them. The length of the CDR3 is 16 residues. DNA of the CDR3: TGTGCCACCAGTGATTCCCCAACACAGAGCAATCAGCCCCAGCATTTT. It is translated as CATSDSPTQSNQPQHF.

The chain links TRBV29-1 to TRBJ1-1, with 7 bases aligning to TRBD1. Germline V gene sequence: CDR1 SQVTM, CDR2 ANQGSEA. This CDR3 has 13 residues. V lost 4 bases, J lost 1 base, and 3 bases stayed unmatched. The CDR3 is CSVARQGNTEAFF. The CDR3, as DNA: TGCAGCGTTGCCCGACAGGGGAACACTGAAGCTTTCTTT.

The V gene is TRBV14, the J gene TRBJ1-2; the D is unclear. Looked up from germline, CDR1 is SGHDN and CDR2 is FVKESK. CDR3 length equals 14 residues. Trimming stripped 3 bases from V and 0 bases from J, with 8 bases between. CDR3 protein: CASSHGSPNYGYTF. The DNA of the CDR3 is TGTGCCAGCAGCCACGGGTCTCCTAACTATGGCTACACCTTC.

This clonotype was seen a handful of times. The genes are TRBV7-8 and TRBJ2-5; tentative D call: TRBD1 (5 bases). This CDR3 contains 15 residues. V shed 2 bases and J shed 5 bases, with 15 bases lying between them. Germline V CDR1 and CDR2: SGHVS, FQNEAQ. The CDR3 loop is CASSLLHNPGETQYF. Here the CDR3 DNA reads TGTGCCAGCAGCTTACTCCACAACCCAGGGGAGACCCAGTACTTC.

This clonotype was detected many times. The chain uses TRBV6-1 and TRBJ1-1; D gene ambiguous. Germline-derived CDR1 and CDR2 are MNHNS and SASEGT. Trimming cost V 6 bases and J 4 bases, with 9 bases left between them. This CDR3 contains 12 residues. The DNA for the CDR3 is TGTGCCAGCAGCAGTTATGGCACTGAAGCTTTCTTT. This sequence encodes CASSSYGTEAFF.

Comment on this clonotype: A much larger clone differs by one base, so this may be a read error. V is TRBV20-1 and J is TRBJ1-1; a possible D gene is TRBD1 (5 bases). The germline gives CDR1 DFQATT, CDR2 SNEGSKA (reference sequence). The germline V and J ends were trimmed by 6 bases and 3 bases, with 8 bases remaining between them. The CDR3 contains 11 residues. The CDR3 bases are TGCAGTGCGTCGGGGGACACTGAAGCTTTCTTT. This codes for CSASGDTEAFF.

V and J are TRBV4-1 and TRBJ2-7; tentatively, D is TRBD1 (6 bases). Germline CDR1 is MGHRA and CDR2 is YSYEKL. V dropped 3 bases and J dropped 2 bases, with 14 bases sitting between them. This CDR3 spans 15 amino acids. CDR3 sequence: CASSHPGVPPYEQYF. The CDR3 DNA is TGCGCCAGCAGCCATCCAGGGGTCCCGCCCTACGAGCAGTACTTC.

This clonotype was picked up a small number of times. The rearrangement uses TRBV20-1 and TRBJ1-5; TRBD1 aligns across 8 bases. Germline loops: CDR1 DFQATT, CDR2 SNEGSKA (reference sequence). The CDR3 runs 15 residues. V was pared by 0 bases and J by 11 bases, with 12 bases of the junction left unmatched. The CDR3 reads CSARDPGQEFGTQHF. CDR3 coding DNA: TGCAGTGCTAGAGATCCGGGACAGGAGTTCGGGACCCAGCATTTT.

This chain joins TRBV15 and TRBJ2-2, with D tentatively TRBD1 (5 bases). Trimming took off 4 bases at V and 7 bases at J, with 13 bases between the two ends. Germline CDR1 is LNHNV and CDR2 is YYDKDF (reference sequence). The CDR3 length is 14 residues. CDR3 nucleotides: TGTGCCACCAGCATAGACAGTTCGGGCGGGGAGCTGTTTTTT. It encodes CATSIDSSGGELFF.

As regards this clonotype: Possible read error: a much larger clone is one base away. The chain links TRBV6-5 to TRBJ1-1; D call uncertain. CDR3 length equals 14 residues. The germline V gene has CDR1 MNHEY and CDR2 SVGAGI. V shed 7 bases and J shed 11 bases, with 23 bases lying between them. The chain's CDR3 is CASMEWQSYGRAFF. The CDR3 bases are TGTGCCAGCATGGAGTGGCAGTCCTACGGTCGGGCTTTCTTT.

J is TRBJ2-1 and V is TRBV6-2 or TRBV6-3; D uncertain. The CDR3 has 14 amino acids. CDR1 and CDR2 from the germline V gene are MNHEY and SVGEGT. Trimming pared 0 bases from V and 6 bases from J, leaving 9 bases between. CDR3 nucleotides: TGTGCCAGCAGTTACTCGAAATGGGGCAATGAGCAGTTCTTC. Translating it yields CASSYSKWGNEQFF.

This sequence joins TRBV15 and TRBJ2-2; perhaps D is TRBD1 or TRBD2 (5 bases each). The CDR3 totals 14 residues. V was pared by 9 bases and J by 5 bases, with 16 bases between. From germline, CDR1 is LNHNV and CDR2 YYDKDF (reference sequence). The CDR3: CATGVRYTTGELFF. DNA of the CDR3: TGTGCCACGGGGGTCAGATATACGACCGGGGAGCTGTTTTTT.

Only a few counts were recorded for this clonotype. The chain links TRBV20-1 to TRBJ2-7, with TRBD2 matching over 7 bases. This CDR3 comprises 15 residues. Germline CDR1 DFQATT, CDR2 SNEGSKA (reference sequence). V trimming: 3 bases; J trimming: 0 bases; junction bases outside the gene matches: 8. As DNA, the CDR3 is TGCAGTGCTAGTACCATAGCGGGTGACTCCTACGAGCAGTACTTC. Residues: CSASTIAGDSYEQYF.

The V and J genes are TRBV2 and TRBJ2-5, with 9 bases matching TRBD1. The germline CDR1 and CDR2 sequences are SNHLY and FYNNEI. The V segment lost 7 bases and the J segment 3 bases; nucleotides outside the gene matches: 9. The CDR3 spans 15 residues. CDR3 region: CASNDETGGKETQYF. DNA for the CDR3: TGTGCCAGCAACGACGAGACAGGGGGTAAAGAGACCCAGTACTTC.

This clonotype was observed a few times. The CDR3 bases are TGCAGTGCTAGAGATTTAGCCAGGGGACGCAACGAGCAGTACTTC. Translated: CSARDLARGRNEQYF. The chain joins TRBV20-1 to TRBJ2-7; a weak D match, TRBD1 (6 bases). Germline CDR1 DFQATT, CDR2 SNEGSKA (reference sequence). The CDR3 has 15 residues. With 0 bases removed from V and 5 bases from J, the gap between germline ends came to 17 bases.

This clonotype was recorded a few times. The chain carries TRBV6-2 or TRBV6-3 and TRBJ2-4, with D unclear. This CDR3 has 16 amino acids. CDR1 is MNHEY, CDR2 SVGEGT, per germline. The V end lost 0 bases, the J end lost 0 bases, and 9 bases lay between the germline ends. CDR3 in amino acids: CASSYSLHLAKNIQYF. The CDR3 DNA reads as TGTGCCAGCAGTTACTCCCTACACTTAGCCAAAAACATTCAGTACTTC.

In its sample, this clonotype was seen once. A single base separates this from a much larger clone, so it may be a read error. The conserved closing phenylalanine or tryptophan is absent in this CDR3, likely reflecting a read error. This rearrangement joins TRBV28 to TRBJ1-1; D remains ambiguous. Trimming removed 6 bases from V and 8 bases from J, with 19 bases in between. Germline CDR1 and CDR2: MDHEN and SYDVKM. The CDR3 sequence is 14 residues long. CDR3 DNA sequence: TGTGCCAGCAGCCCCCCGACGGAACTAACAGAAGCTTTCCTT. Protein product: CASSPPTELTEAFL.

The table lists this clonotype with a few counts. The V call is TRBV6-4, the J call TRBJ1-1; 7 bases map to TRBD1. V was clipped by 4 bases and J by 3 bases; unmatched bases: 2. CDR1 is MRHNA and CDR2 is SNTAGT in the germline V gene. This CDR3 comprises 13 residues. The CDR3 loop reads CASSVDRDTEAFF. CDR3 DNA sequence: TGTGCCAGCAGTGTTGACAGGGACACTGAAGCTTTCTTT.

Comments on this clonotype: Sequence at one end of the junction differs from germline and may be a read error. The chain combines TRBV2 with TRBJ1-5; no clear D gene. Germline CDR1 and CDR2: SNHLY and FYNNEI. The CDR3 consists of 14 residues. The CDR3 DNA reads TGTGCCAGCAGCGAAGACGGTAGCAATCAGCCCCAGCATTTT. It codes for CASSEDGSNQPQHF.

This clonotype came up a few times. The J gene is TRBJ2-5, the V gene TRBV6-1, with TRBD2 matching over 11 bases. V was clipped by 5 bases and J by 4 bases; unmatched bases: 6. Germline V gene sequence: CDR1 MNHNS, CDR2 SASEGT. CDR3 length: 15 residues. The CDR3 loop is CASSPGTSGRETQYF. The CDR3 DNA follows: TGTGCCAGCAGTCCCGGGACTAGCGGCAGAGAGACCCAGTACTTC.

The chain uses TRBV2 and TRBJ2-7; unclear D gene. The CDR3 consists of 11 residues. Germline CDR1 reads SNHLY; CDR2 reads FYNNEI. V dropped 6 bases and J dropped 7 bases, with 10 bases sitting between them. In nucleotides, the CDR3 is TGTGCCAGCAGGCTAAACAATGAGCAGTACTTC. Translated, it gives CASRLNNEQYF.

This clonotype has at least ten counts. The genes are TRBV7-2 and TRBJ2-3; 7 nucleotides match TRBD2. This CDR3 spans 15 amino acids. CDR1 and CDR2 (germline): SGHTA, FQGNSA. V was pared by 7 bases and J by 5 bases, with 12 bases of the junction left unmatched. CDR3 DNA sequence: TGTGCCAGCACCGTGGGGGGGGGTTTCGGAGATACGCAGTATTTT. Its translation is CASTVGGGFGDTQYF.

This clonotype was counted a single time. The V and J genes are TRBV5-8 and TRBJ2-5; D not certain. Trimming removed 0 bases at V and 7 bases at J, with 16 bases between. Per germline, CDR1 SGHTS and CDR2 YDEGEE. The length of the CDR3 is 15 residues. The CDR3 loop is CASSLAATVRVTQYF. CDR3 coding DNA: TGTGCCAGCAGCTTGGCCGCGACGGTCCGTGTGACCCAGTACTTC.

The J gene is TRBJ1-3, the V gene TRBV29-1; TRBD1 might be the D (6 bases). The V end was cut by 4 bases, the J end by 0 bases, with 10 bases between. This CDR3 is 14 amino acids long. Germline CDR1 SQVTM, CDR2 ANQGSEA. CDR3 residues: CSVAGGASGNTIYF. CDR3 DNA: TGCAGCGTTGCTGGGGGCGCCTCTGGAAACACCATATATTTT.

This clonotype was seen at least ten times. This rearrangement joins TRBV20-1 to TRBJ2-1, with 11 bases matching TRBD2. Germline-derived CDR1 and CDR2 are DFQATT and SNEGSKA (reference sequence). CDR3 length: 14 amino acids. V lost 5 bases, J lost 5 bases, and 5 bases stayed unmatched. The CDR3 spells CSAGPGLADNEQFF. Written as DNA, the CDR3 is TGCAGTGCTGGACCGGGACTAGCGGACAATGAGCAGTTCTTC.

This chain links TRBV6-6 with TRBJ2-1; the D gene is possibly TRBD1 (6 bases). The CDR3 covers 15 residues. CDR1 and CDR2 (germline): MNHNY, SVGAGI (reference sequence). V lost 2 bases and J lost 3, with 11 bases in between. Here the CDR3 DNA reads TGTGCCAGCAGTTACACTTTGACAGGCTACAATGAGCAGTTCTTC. Residues: CASSYTLTGYNEQFF.

This clonotype was seen once. The chain links TRBV4-3 to TRBJ2-2, with 8 bases lining up with TRBD1. In germline, CDR1 is LGHNA, CDR2 YSLEER. The V gene end was trimmed by 1 base and the J gene end by 5 bases; junction bases not matched to a gene: 0. The CDR3 extends over 14 amino acids. For the CDR3, the DNA is TGCGCCAGCAGCCAAGGACAGGGGACCGGGGAGCTGTTTTTT. Its translation: CASSQGQGTGELFF.